This TCR beta chain was documented in a study of human T cells and chemical hapten exposure. Study-wide context: Cases of alopecia areata, totalis or universalis occurred in a predominantly female patient group.

TCRdb re-derived calls from the RACE reads in MiXCR, one entry per CDR3 protein. The data show 100,000 to 120,000 distinct CDR3 sequences, about 34% seen once. Time point specified: patch test 3, about 24 weeks after DPC sensitization. Treatment described: therapeutic diphenylcyclopropenone sensitization with weekly scalp DPC. Study outcomes and limitations: All donors were alopecia patients, so their immunity may differ from that of healthy people.

Germline lookup yields CDR1 SSHAT and CDR2 FNYEAQ (reference sequence). The CDR3 sequence is 18 residues long. This clonotype was picked up a small number of times. The antigen is undetermined. The junction does not match germline at one end; this may be a read error. The source is a man in his forties with alopecia areata. Some clones in this sample may be carry-over from other donors' samples. The material was whole blood, obtained in connection with sensitization to the hapten diphenylcyclopropenone (DPC). This chain connects TRBV7-7 to TRBJ2-1; 9 bases line up with TRBD2. CDR3 sequence (DNA): TGTGCTAGCAGCTTAGGGCCCCCAGCGGGAGGAGGGGTGAATGAGCAGTTCTTC. Translated: CASSLGPPAGGGVNEQFF.